This T cell receptor beta chain derives from a study of identical twins. TCRdb re-analysed the 5' RACE reads in MiXCR, keeping a single row per CDR3 protein. The sample includes 500,000 to 600,000 distinct CDR3 sequences, about 20% of them seen just once. The CDR3 extends over 16 amino acids. The germline V gene has CDR1 SGHTA and CDR2 FQGNSA. The J segment lost 5 bases and the V segment lost 1 base, leaving 6 bases of the junction unmatched. This clonotype was seen a handful of times. The data also belong to a second study, concerning T cells expressing NK-cell markers. From that report: In several experiments, sorting was confined to alpha-beta TCR T cells through use of an anti-gamma-delta TCR antibody.

The source material was CD4+ T cells sorted from blood. This chain links TRBV7-2 with TRBJ2-2, with TRBD2 matching 8 bases. The TCR was taken from a woman younger than 30 in good health. The DNA of the CDR3 is TGTGCCAGCAGCTTAGAAGCGGGAGTAGGGACCGGGGAGCTGTTTTTT. Its translation: CASSLEAGVGTGELFF.